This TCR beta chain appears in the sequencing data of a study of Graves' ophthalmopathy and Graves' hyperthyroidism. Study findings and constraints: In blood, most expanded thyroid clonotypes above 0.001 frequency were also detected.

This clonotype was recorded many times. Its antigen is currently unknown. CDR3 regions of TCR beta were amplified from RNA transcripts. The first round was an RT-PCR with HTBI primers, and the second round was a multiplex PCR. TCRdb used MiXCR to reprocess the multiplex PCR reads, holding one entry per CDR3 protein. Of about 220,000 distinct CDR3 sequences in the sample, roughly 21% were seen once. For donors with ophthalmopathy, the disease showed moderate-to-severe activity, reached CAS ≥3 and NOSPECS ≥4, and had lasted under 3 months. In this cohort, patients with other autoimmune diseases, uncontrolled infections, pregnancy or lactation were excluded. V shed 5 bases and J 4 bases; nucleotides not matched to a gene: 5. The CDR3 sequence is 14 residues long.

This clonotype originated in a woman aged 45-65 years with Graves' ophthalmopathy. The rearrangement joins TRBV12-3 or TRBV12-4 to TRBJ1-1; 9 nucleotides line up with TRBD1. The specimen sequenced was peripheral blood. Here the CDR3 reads CASSIQGASTEAFF. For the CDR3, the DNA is TGTGCCAGCAGTATACAGGGGGCTAGCACTGAAGCTTTCTTT.